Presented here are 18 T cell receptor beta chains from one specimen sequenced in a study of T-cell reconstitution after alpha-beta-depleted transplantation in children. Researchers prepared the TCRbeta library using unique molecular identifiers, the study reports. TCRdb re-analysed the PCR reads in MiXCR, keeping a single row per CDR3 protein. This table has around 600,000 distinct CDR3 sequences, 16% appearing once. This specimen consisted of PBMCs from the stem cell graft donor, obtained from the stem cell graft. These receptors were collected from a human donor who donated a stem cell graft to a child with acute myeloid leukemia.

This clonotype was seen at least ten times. The CDR3 here is CASSLPGDYEQYV. The CDR3 bases are TGTGCCAGCAGTTTACCCGGGGACTACGAGCAGTACGTC. V and J are TRBV12-3 or TRBV12-4 and TRBJ2-7, with D perhaps matching TRBD2 (5 bases). The CDR3 is made up of 13 amino acids. Trimming took off 2 bases at V and 3 bases at J, with 8 bases between the two ends.

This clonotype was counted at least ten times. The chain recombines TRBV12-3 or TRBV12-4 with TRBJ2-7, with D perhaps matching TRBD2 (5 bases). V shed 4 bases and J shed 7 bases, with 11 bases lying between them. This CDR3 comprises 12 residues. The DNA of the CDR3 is TGTGCCAGCAGTTCCTTCCGCGGGGAGCAGTACTTC. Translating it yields CASSSFRGEQYF.

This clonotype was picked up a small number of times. The CDR3 DNA reads as TGCAGTGCTAGAGTGGTTGGGGACAGCAATCAGCCCCAGCATTTT. Its protein is CSARVVGDSNQPQHF. The chain recombines TRBV20-1 with TRBJ1-5; D may be TRBD1 (5 bases). The CDR3 is 15 amino acids. Germline CDR1 reads DFQATT; CDR2 reads SNEGSKA (reference sequence). V dropped 1 base and J dropped 1 base, with 11 bases sitting between them.

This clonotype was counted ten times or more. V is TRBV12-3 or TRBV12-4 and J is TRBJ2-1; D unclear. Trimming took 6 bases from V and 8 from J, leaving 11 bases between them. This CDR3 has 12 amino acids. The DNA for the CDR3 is TGTGCCAGCAGACCCTCTTTGCATGAGCAGTTCTTC. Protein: CASRPSLHEQFF.

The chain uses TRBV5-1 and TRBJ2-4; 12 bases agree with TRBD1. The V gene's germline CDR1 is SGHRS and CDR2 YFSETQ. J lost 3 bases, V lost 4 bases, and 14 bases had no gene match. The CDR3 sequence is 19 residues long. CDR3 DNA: TGCGCCAGCAGCGCGGAACCGGGACAGGGGGCCTCGGGCAAAAACATTCAGTACTTC. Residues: CASSAEPGQGASGKNIQYF.

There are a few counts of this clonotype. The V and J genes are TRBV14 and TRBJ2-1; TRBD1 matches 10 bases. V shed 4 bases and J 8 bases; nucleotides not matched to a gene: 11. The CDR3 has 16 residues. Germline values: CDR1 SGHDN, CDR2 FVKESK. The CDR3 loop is CASSLTLTGGSDEQFF. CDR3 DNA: TGTGCCAGCAGCCTCACACTGACAGGGGGCTCGGATGAGCAGTTCTTC.

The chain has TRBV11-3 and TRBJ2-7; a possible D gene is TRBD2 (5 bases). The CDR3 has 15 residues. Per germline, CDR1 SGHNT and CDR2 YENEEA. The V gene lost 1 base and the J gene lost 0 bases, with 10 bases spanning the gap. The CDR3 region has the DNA TGTGCCAGCAGCTTAGGCCGGGGTTACTCCTACGAGCAGTACTTC. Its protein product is CASSLGRGYSYEQYF.

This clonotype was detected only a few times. CDR3: CAISGMGGQPQHF. The DNA of the CDR3 is TGTGCCATCAGTGGGATGGGCGGTCAGCCCCAGCATTTT. V is TRBV10-3 and J is TRBJ1-5; D not certain. The germline V gene has CDR1 ENHRY and CDR2 SYGVKD. Trimming took off 4 bases at V and 6 bases at J, with 10 bases between the two ends. This CDR3 is 13 amino acids long.

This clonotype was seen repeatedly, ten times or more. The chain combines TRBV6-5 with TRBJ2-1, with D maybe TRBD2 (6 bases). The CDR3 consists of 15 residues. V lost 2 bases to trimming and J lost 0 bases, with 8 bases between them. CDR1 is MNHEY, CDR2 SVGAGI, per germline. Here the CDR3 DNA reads TGTGCCAGCAGTTACGCGGGGAGCTCCTACAATGAGCAGTTCTTC. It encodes CASSYAGSSYNEQFF.

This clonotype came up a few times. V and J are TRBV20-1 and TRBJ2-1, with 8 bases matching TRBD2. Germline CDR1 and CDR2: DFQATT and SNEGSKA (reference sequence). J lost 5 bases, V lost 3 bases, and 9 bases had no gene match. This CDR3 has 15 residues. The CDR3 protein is CSARLTSDFDNEQFF. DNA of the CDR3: TGCAGTGCTAGGCTGACTAGCGATTTCGACAATGAGCAGTTCTTC.

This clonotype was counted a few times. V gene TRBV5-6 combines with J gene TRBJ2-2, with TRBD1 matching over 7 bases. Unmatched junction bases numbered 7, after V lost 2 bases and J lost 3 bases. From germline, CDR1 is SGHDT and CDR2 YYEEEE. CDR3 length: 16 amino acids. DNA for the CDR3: TGTGCCAGCAGCTTCCGGGGTCAGGGGGACACCGGGGAGCTGTTTTTT. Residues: CASSFRGQGDTGELFF.

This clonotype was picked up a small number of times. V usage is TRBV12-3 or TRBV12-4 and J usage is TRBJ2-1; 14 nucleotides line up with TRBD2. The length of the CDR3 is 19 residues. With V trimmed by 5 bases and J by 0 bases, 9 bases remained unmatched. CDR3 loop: CASSLGLAGGLSSYNEQFF. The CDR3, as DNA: TGTGCCAGCAGTCTAGGACTAGCGGGGGGCCTGAGCTCCTACAATGAGCAGTTCTTC.

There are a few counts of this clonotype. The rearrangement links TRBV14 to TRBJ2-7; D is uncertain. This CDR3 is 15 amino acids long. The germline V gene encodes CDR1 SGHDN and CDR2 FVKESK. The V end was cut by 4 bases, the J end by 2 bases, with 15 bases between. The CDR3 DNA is TGTGCCAGCAGCCTATCGATAACGGCGCCCTACGAGCAGTACTTC. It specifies CASSLSITAPYEQYF.

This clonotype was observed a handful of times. CDR3: CASSEVRGMVQYF. Written as DNA, the CDR3 is TGTGCCAGCAGCGAGGTGCGGGGCATGGTGCAGTATTTT. The chain combines TRBV7-2 with TRBJ2-3, with D possibly matching TRBD2 (6 bases). The V gene lost 5 bases and the J gene lost 11 bases, with 17 bases spanning the gap. The germline gives CDR1 SGHTA, CDR2 FQGNSA. The CDR3 spans 13 residues.

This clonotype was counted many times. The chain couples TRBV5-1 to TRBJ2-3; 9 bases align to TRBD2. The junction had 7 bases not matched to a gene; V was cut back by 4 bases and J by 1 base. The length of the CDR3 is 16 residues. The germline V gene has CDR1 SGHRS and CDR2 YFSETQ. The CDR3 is CASSLYSSGGTDTQYF. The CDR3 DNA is TGCGCCAGCAGCCTGTACTCTAGCGGGGGCACAGATACGCAGTATTTT.

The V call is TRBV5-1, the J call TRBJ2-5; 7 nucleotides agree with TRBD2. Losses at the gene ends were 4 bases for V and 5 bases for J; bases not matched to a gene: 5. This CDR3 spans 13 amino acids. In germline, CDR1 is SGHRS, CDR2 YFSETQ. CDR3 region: CASSRQAGETQYF. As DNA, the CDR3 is TGCGCCAGCAGCCGCCAAGCGGGGGAGACCCAGTACTTC. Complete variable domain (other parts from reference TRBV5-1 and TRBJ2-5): KAGVTQTPRYLIKTRGQQVTLSCSPISGHRSVSWYQQTPGQGLQFLFEYFSETQRNKGNFPGRFSGRQFSNSRSEMNVSTLELGDSALYLCASSRQAGETQYFGPGTRLLVL.

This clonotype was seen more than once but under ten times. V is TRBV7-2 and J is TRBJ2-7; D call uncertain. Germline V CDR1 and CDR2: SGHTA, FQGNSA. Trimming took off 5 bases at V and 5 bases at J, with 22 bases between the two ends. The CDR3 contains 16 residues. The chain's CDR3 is CASSRRKTLLRNEQYF. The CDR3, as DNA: TGTGCCAGCAGCCGAAGAAAGACCCTGTTGCGAAACGAGCAGTACTTC.

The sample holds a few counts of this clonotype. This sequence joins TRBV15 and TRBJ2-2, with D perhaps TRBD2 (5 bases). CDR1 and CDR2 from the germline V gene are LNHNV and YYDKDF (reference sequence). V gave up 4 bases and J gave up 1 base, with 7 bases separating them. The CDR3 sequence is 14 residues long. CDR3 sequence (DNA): TGTGCCACCAGCACGGGATTGAACACCGGGGAGCTGTTTTTT. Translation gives CATSTGLNTGELFF.